A selection of T cell receptor beta chains follows, all from one sample in a study of beta chain features in type 1 diabetes. Sequenced by immunoSEQ multiplex PCR; TCRdb stores in-frame clones only, minus some. The sample shows 600,000 to 700,000 clones, 12% of them seen only once. Sequencing input: naive CD4+ T cells from blood. These receptor sequences come from a man between 25 and 39 years old with type 1 diabetes. Both conserved end residues are part of each CDR3. The D gene is left open where the match is weak. The size field is filled for only some rows; it gives once, few, many or a size class.

CDR3 | DNA | J | size | V | D
CASSLGWRAKGEAFF | TGCGCCAGCAGCTTGGGGTGGAGGGCGAAGGGCGAAGCTTTCTTT | TRBJ1-1 | few | TRBV5-1 | .
CASSQGQDYGYTF | TGTGCCAGCAGCCAAGGACAGGACTATGGCTACACCTTC | TRBJ1-2 | few | TRBV4-2 | .
CASSELSQPYGYTF | TGTGCCAGCAGTGAACTGAGCCAGCCCTATGGCTACACCTTC | TRBJ1-2 | . | TRBV25-1 | .
CASSELRGSNEKLFF | TGTGCCAGCAGTGAACTAAGGGGTTCTAATGAAAAACTGTTTTTT | TRBJ1-4 | few | TRBV2 | .
CASSFPDNNREQYF | TGCGCCAGCAGCTTCCCGGACAATAATCGCGAGCAGTACTTC | TRBJ2-7 | few | TRBV5-1 | .
CASSIDQFYEAFF | TGTGCCAGTAGTATAGACCAGTTTTATGAAGCTTTCTTT | TRBJ1-1 | . | TRBV19 | .
CASSTTGTGAEQYF | TGCGCCAGCAGCACGACCGGGACAGGGGCCGAGCAGTACTTC | TRBJ2-7 | . | TRBV5-1 | TRBD1
CASSEPGYEQYF | TGTGCCAGCAGCGAACCAGGCTACGAGCAGTACTTC | TRBJ2-7 | few | TRBV11-2 | .
CASSAQLGGRTDTQYF | TGTGCCAGCAGCGCCCAACTAGGGGGGAGAACAGATACGCAGTATTTT | TRBJ2-3 | few | TRBV9 | .
CAWTSSDSKRETQYF | TGTGCCTGGACTTCGAGCGACTCAAAGAGGGAGACCCAGTACTTC | TRBJ2-5 | . | TRBV30 | .
CASSLPGYTGELFF | TGTGCCAGCAGCTTACCAGGTTACACCGGGGAGCTGTTTTTT | TRBJ2-2 | few | TRBV11-2 | .
CASSPYDRAHEQYF | TGTGCCAGCAGTCCATACGACAGGGCCCACGAGCAGTACTTC | TRBJ2-7 | . | TRBV27 | TRBD1
CASSLGNRGREETQYF | TGCGCCAGCAGCTTGGGTAACAGGGGCCGAGAAGAGACCCAGTACTTC | TRBJ2-5 | . | TRBV5-1 | TRBD1
CASSPGTGGETQYF | TGCGCCAGCAGCCCGGGGACAGGGGGTGAGACCCAGTACTTC | TRBJ2-5 | few | TRBV5-1 | TRBD1
CASSTPLLAGGPSETQYF | TGTGCCAGCAGCACCCCGCTCCTAGCGGGGGGGCCGTCAGAGACCCAGTACTTC | TRBJ2-5 | . | TRBV7-2 | TRBD2
CASSPHGRGQTQYF | TGTGCCAGCAGCCCCCACGGCAGGGGACAGACCCAGTACTTC | TRBJ2-5 | . | TRBV7-2 | .
CASSLAGGGLADTQYF | TGTGCCAGCAGCTTGGCCGGGGGGGGCCTCGCAGATACGCAGTATTTT | TRBJ2-3 | . | TRBV7-2 | TRBD2
CASSLPNGGARDEQFF | TGTGCCAGCAGCTTACCCAACGGGGGGGCCAGGGATGAGCAGTTCTTC | TRBJ2-1 | . | TRBV5-8 | TRBD2
CASSLQVNGNTIYF | TGTGCCAGCAGCTTACAGGTTAATGGAAACACCATATATTTT | TRBJ1-3 | . | TRBV9 | .
CASSLEQGWQETQYF | TGTGCCAGCAGCCTTGAACAGGGGTGGCAAGAGACCCAGTACTTC | TRBJ2-5 | . | TRBV7-9 | TRBD1
CASSLSGLNEKLFF | TGTGCCAGCAGCTTATCGGGCCTTAATGAAAAACTGTTTTTT | TRBJ1-4 | few | TRBV7-9 | .
CLEGGPNTEAFF | TGCCTCGAAGGAGGCCCGAACACTGAAGCTTTCTTT | TRBJ1-1 | few | TRBV2 | .
CASSPVRGPADTQYF | TGTGCCAGCAGCCCAGTGCGGGGGCCCGCGGATACGCAGTATTTT | TRBJ2-3 | few | TRBV7-9 | .
CASGGQVISGNTIYF | TGTGCCAGCGGGGGACAGGTGATCTCTGGAAACACCATATATTTT | TRBJ1-3 | few | TRBV11-2 | TRBD1
CASSDQGAADEQYF | TGCGCCAGCAGTGACCAGGGGGCGGCGGACGAGCAGTACTTC | TRBJ2-7 | few | TRBV10-2 | TRBD1
CASSHYRGTSPLHF | TGTGCCAGCAGTCACTACAGGGGCACTTCACCCCTCCACTTT | TRBJ1-6 | . | TRBV6-4 | TRBD1
CSVRRGGSSYNEQFF | TGCAGCGTTAGGCGAGGGGGTTCCTCCTACAATGAGCAGTTCTTC | TRBJ2-1 | . | TRBV29-1 | .
CASSQNTNQPQHF | TGTGCCAGTAGCCAGAACACCAATCAGCCCCAGCATTTT | TRBJ1-5 | . | TRBV19 | .
CASSPHADPTGRNEQFF | TGTGCCAGCAGCCCTCACGCCGACCCAACAGGTCGCAATGAGCAGTTCTTC | TRBJ2-1 | few | TRBV7-3 | .
CASSSADRPTDTQYF | TGTGCCAGCAGCTCCGCAGACAGGCCCACAGATACGCAGTATTTT | TRBJ2-3 | . | TRBV7-9 | .
CSAVGQGAREQFF | TGCAGCGCCGTCGGACAGGGGGCCCGGGAGCAGTTCTTC | TRBJ2-1 | few | TRBV29-1 | TRBD1
CASSEVGFNEQFF | TGTGCCAGCAGTGAAGTGGGTTTCAATGAGCAGTTCTTC | TRBJ2-1 | . | TRBV2 | .
CASSWGGDTDTQYF | TGTGCCAGCAGTTGGGGGGGCGACACAGATACGCAGTATTTT | TRBJ2-3 | . | TRBV6-5 | .
CASSPQGIGEKLFF | TGTGCCAGCAGCCCACAGGGGATCGGTGAAAAACTGTTTTTT | TRBJ1-4 | few | TRBV7-9 | TRBD1
CASSYSEGPLHF | TGTGCCAGCAGTTACTCGGAGGGCCCCCTCCACTTT | TRBJ1-6 | . | TRBV6-5 | .
CASGTAYYNGYTF | TGTGCCAGCGGTACAGCCTATTACAATGGCTACACCTTC | TRBJ1-2 | few | TRBV2 | .
CASSSWTGDYGYTF | TGCGCCAGCAGCTCTTGGACAGGGGACTATGGCTACACCTTC | TRBJ1-2 | . | TRBV5-1 | TRBD1
CASFDRRSYEQYF | TGTGCCAGCTTCGACAGACGATCCTACGAGCAGTACTTC | TRBJ2-7 | few | TRBV18 | .
CASSLIAGQQETQYF | TGCGCCAGCAGCCTCATAGCGGGGCAACAAGAGACCCAGTACTTC | TRBJ2-5 | . | TRBV5-1 | TRBD2
CASSRGNEAFF | TGTGCCAGTTCTAGGGGGAATGAAGCTTTCTTT | TRBJ1-1 | . | TRBV19 | .
CASSAGQSSGNTIYF | TGTGCCAGCAGCGCCGGACAGAGCTCTGGAAACACCATATATTTT | TRBJ1-3 | few | TRBV9 | .
CASRTSGALSEQYF | TGTGCCAGCAGGACTAGCGGAGCCCTTAGCGAGCAGTACTTC | TRBJ2-7 | few | TRBV14 | TRBD2
CASSARTDGNTIYF | TGTGCCAGCAGCGCGCGGACAGACGGAAACACCATATATTTT | TRBJ1-3 | few | TRBV9 | .
CASSLGKETQYF | TGTGCCAGCAGCTTAGGCAAAGAGACCCAGTACTTC | TRBJ2-5 | . | TRBV11-2 | .
CASSTGEWEAFF | TGCGCCAGCAGTACAGGGGAATGGGAAGCTTTCTTT | TRBJ1-1 | few | TRBV5-1 | TRBD1
CSARGGATNEKLFF | TGCAGCGCCCGAGGAGGTGCAACTAATGAAAAACTGTTTTTT | TRBJ1-4 | . | TRBV29-1 | .
CASSEQGVSYNEQFF | TGCGCCAGCAGTGAACAGGGTGTCTCTTACAATGAGCAGTTCTTC | TRBJ2-1 | . | TRBV10-1 | .
CASSLDQSTDTQYF | TGCGCCAGCAGCTTGGACCAGAGCACAGATACGCAGTATTTT | TRBJ2-3 | . | TRBV5-1 | .
CASNAENRDRGYGYTF | TGCGCCAGCAACGCAGAAAACAGGGATAGGGGCTATGGCTACACCTTC | TRBJ1-2 | . | TRBV5-1 | .
CATAGTVNTGELFF | TGTGCCACCGCCGGGACAGTGAACACCGGGGAGCTGTTTTTT | TRBJ2-2 | few | TRBV7-2 | TRBD1